This T cell receptor (beta chain) was captured in a study of T cells in Graves' hyperthyroidism and ophthalmopathy. This clonotype occurred many times. Unmatched junction bases numbered 1, after V lost 5 bases and J lost 7 bases. The CDR3 covers 13 residues. Patients having uncontrolled infection, another autoimmune disease, pregnancy or lactation were not included. Source material for PBMCs was about 10 ml fresh peripheral blood. Amplified regions were TCR beta CDR3 sequences from RNA transcripts. Researchers ran a first-round RT-PCR on the TCR CDR3 using the HTBI primer set. TCRdb re-derived calls from the multiplex PCR reads in MiXCR, one entry per CDR3 protein. The sample holds about 610,000 distinct CDR3 sequences, about 15% seen once.

The V gene is TRBV12-3 or TRBV12-4, the J gene TRBJ1-6; TRBD1 agrees at 8 bases. Sample: blood. The receptor was isolated from a woman in her forties with Graves' ophthalmopathy. The CDR3 nucleotides read TGTGCCAGCAGTAGGGACAGGAATTCACCCCTCCACTTT. It codes for CASSRDRNSPLHF.